Given below is one TCR beta chain in context. The data were obtained in a study of blood T cell repertoires in COVID-19. Study information: Samples representing acute and convalescent COVID-19 were sourced from the United States, Italy and Spain.

The CDR3 length is 19 residues. CDR1 LGHNA and CDR2 YSLEER come from the germline V gene. The junction had 15 bases not matched to a gene; V was cut back by 6 bases and J by 0 bases. In the original workflow: Reference gene primer amplification gave estimated nucleated cell counts. The protocol was immunoSEQ multiplex PCR, while the TCRdb copy is restricted to in-frame clones and leaves out a portion. That table gives V, J and clone size, and the DNA gave D and trimming. The repertoire consists of 110,000 or so clones, with 81% occurring once and the leading ten covering 8% to 9.5%. The chain links TRBV4-3 to TRBJ2-1, with 9 bases aligning to TRBD2. The receptor was derived from a woman in her 70s with acute or convalescent COVID-19. Sample: peripheral blood. This CDR3 reads CASSPRRPSGKSSYNEQFF. The CDR3 nucleotides are TGCGCCAGCAGTCCCAGGCGGCCTAGCGGGAAGAGCTCCTACAATGAGCAGTTCTTC.